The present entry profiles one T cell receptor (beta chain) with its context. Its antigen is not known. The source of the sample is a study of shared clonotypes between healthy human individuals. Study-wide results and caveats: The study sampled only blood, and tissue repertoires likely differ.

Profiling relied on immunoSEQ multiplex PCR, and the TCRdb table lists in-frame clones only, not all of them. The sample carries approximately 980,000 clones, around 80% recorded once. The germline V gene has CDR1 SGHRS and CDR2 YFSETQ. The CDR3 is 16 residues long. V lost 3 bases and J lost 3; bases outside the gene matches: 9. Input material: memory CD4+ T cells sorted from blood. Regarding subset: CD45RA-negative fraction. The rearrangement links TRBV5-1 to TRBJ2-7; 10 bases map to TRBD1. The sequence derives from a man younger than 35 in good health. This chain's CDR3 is CASSSAPGQGIYEQYF. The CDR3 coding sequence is TGCGCCAGCAGCTCGGCGCCGGGACAGGGGATCTACGAGCAGTACTTC.